One T cell receptor (beta chain) is described in this entry. Its target is not known. The sample originates from a study of T cells after yellow fever vaccination. Whole-study findings and limits: In FACS-sorted repertoires, abundant clonotypes from the bulk population could appear as contaminants. Most primary-vaccination clones recurred post-booster (approximately 95% CD4, around 90% CD8). Weaker, the secondary response peaked sooner, at day 5 versus 15.

Making TCR cDNA involved 5'RACE template switching, which added UMIs and a universal primer site. TCRdb re-called the 5' RACE reads with MiXCR, one entry per CDR3 protein. The profile shows hundreds of thousands of distinct CDR3 sequences, 18% of them singletons. CDR1 is LNHNV and CDR2 is YYDKDF in the germline V gene (reference sequence). This CDR3 region has 12 residues. V lost 1 base and J 7 bases, leaving 5 bases between the germline ends. Sequenced material: PBMCs, taken before the yellow fever booster vaccination. This clonotype was sampled from a man aged 18 to 30 who received the YFV17D yellow fever vaccine. This chain uses TRBV15 with TRBJ2-1; D unclear. The CDR3 nucleotides are TGTGCCACCAGCAGAGTCATGAATGAGCAGTTCTTC. Protein product: CATSRVMNEQFF.